The clone carrying this T cell receptor (beta chain) was seen ten or more times. Its antigen is undetermined. For repertoire sequencing, the TCR beta CDR3 regions were amplified from RNA transcripts. First-round RT-PCR with HTBI primers preceded a second-round multiplex PCR. TCRdb re-analysed the multiplex PCR reads in MiXCR, keeping a single row per CDR3 protein. Counted here are some 520,000 distinct CDR3 sequences, about 15% occurring once; the ten biggest clones make up roughly 10%. J gave up 0 bases and V 4 bases, and 5 bases lay outside the gene matches. This CDR3 is built from 15 residues. The germline V gene encodes CDR1 SGHRS and CDR2 YFSETQ. The PBMCs had their origin in less than 13 ml of fresh peripheral blood. This sample stems from a study of Graves' ophthalmopathy and Graves' hyperthyroidism. Study-wide results and limits: Blood samples also showed most expanded thyroid clonotypes exceeding 0.001 frequency.

The source of this sequence is a woman in her twenties or thirties with Graves' ophthalmopathy. The material sequenced was blood. V is TRBV5-1 and J is TRBJ1-1; TRBD1 agrees at 8 bases. CDR3 sequence (DNA): TGCGCCAGCAGCGGATCAGGGGGCCTGAACACTGAAGCTTTCTTT. Translation gives CASSGSGGLNTEAFF. The variable domain in full, completed from reference TRBV5-1 and TRBJ1-1, reads KAGVTQTPRYLIKTRGQQVTLSCSPISGHRSVSWYQQTPGQGLQFLFEYFSETQRNKGNFPGRFSGRQFSNSRSEMNVSTLELGDSALYLCASSGSGGLNTEAFFGQGTRLTVV.